A single T cell receptor (beta chain) is shown here with its context. The data belong to a study of blood T cell repertoires in COVID-19. Study details: COVID-19 samples collected from the United States, Italy and Spain covered acute and convalescent phases.

Participants, about 18 to 95 years old, spanned some 23 US areas. Clones were sequenced by immunoSEQ multiplex PCR, and TCRdb holds only the in-frame ones, with some missing. The table has about 240,000 clones, roughly 89% seen once. Germline CDR1 is KGHSH and CDR2 is LQKENI. V was cut by 0 bases and J by 3 bases, with 9 bases left in between. This CDR3 has 15 residues. Sequencing used PBMCs or T cells enriched from blood (not recorded which). This clonotype was obtained from a woman in her 30s with acute COVID-19. The genes are TRBV18 and TRBJ2-1; D might be TRBD2 (5 bases). CDR3 coding DNA: TGTGCCAGCTCACCACCGCTACTAGACTACAATGAGCAGTTCTTC. Translating gives CASSPPLLDYNEQFF.